These 32 T cell receptor beta chains were sequenced from one sample in a study of tissue T cells after allogeneic stem cell transplantation. The data were produced by immunoSEQ multiplex PCR, yet TCRdb's version contains in-frame clones alone and is incomplete. The sample lists around 51,000 clones; approximately 73% were seen once. The sample taken for sequencing was sorted cells pooled from one or two spleens. The receptors shown here come from a pool of C57BL/6 mice in good health.

With regard to this clone: Gene names follow the mouse nomenclature. Read data end 1 residue before the CDR3 end; the end is taken from the germline J gene. The genes are TRBV3 and TRBJ2-7, with 10 bases aligning to TRBD2. Germline V gene sequence: CDR1 SNHLY, CDR2 FYNGKV (reference sequence). The junction had 7 bases not matched to a gene; V was cut back by 4 bases and J by 4 bases. The length of the CDR3 is 15 residues. The CDR3 protein is CASSSLTGGPYEQYF. The covered CDR3 bases are TGTGCCAGCAGCTCCTTGACTGGGGGGCCATATGAACAGTAC.

About this clone: Any gene name here is a mouse gene name. The sequenced CDR3 bases are TGTGCCAGCAGTGAGAGGGGGGGTCGCTATGCTGAGCAGTTC. It codes for CASSERGGRYAEQF. In full, the CDR3 is CASSERGGRYAEQFF. The V gene is TRBV13-1, the J gene TRBJ2-1; a possible D gene is TRBD2 (7 bases). The CDR3 end falls 1 residue outside the read, so it is completed with the germline J gene. The germline V gene has CDR1 NSHNY and CDR2 SYGAGN. The V end lost 2 bases, the J end lost 3 bases, and 12 bases lay between the germline ends. This CDR3 spans 15 amino acids.

Concerning this clone itself: The listed genes are named as in mouse. The sequence runs out 1 residue before the end of the CDR3; the remainder is reconstructed from the germline J gene. The chain combines TRBV19 with TRBJ1-4; possibly TRBD1 for D (6 bases). V shed 6 bases and J shed 4 bases, with 10 bases lying between them. This CDR3 has 13 amino acids. The germline V gene encodes CDR1 FNHDT and CDR2 SITEND (reference sequence). CDR3 bases read: TGTGCCAGCAACGACAGGATCAACGAAAGATTATTT. Translated, it gives CASNDRINERLF. From start to end, the CDR3 is CASNDRINERLFF. Filled out from reference TRBV19 and TRBJ1-4, the complete variable domain reads GGIITQTPKFLIGQEGQKLTLKCQQNFNHDTMYWYRQDSGKGLRLIYYSITENDLQKGDLSEGYDASREKKSSFSLTVTSAQKNEMAVFLCASNDRINERLFFGHGTKLSVL.

Worth noting for this clone: All gene names here are mouse names. The CDR3 goes on 1 residue after the read ends, and that part is filled in from the germline J gene. This chain joins TRBV13-3 and TRBJ2-4; 11 bases agree with TRBD2. Looked up from germline, CDR1 is NNHDY and CDR2 is SYVADS. V gave up 2 bases and J gave up 5 bases; unmatched junction bases: 7. The CDR3 is made up of 16 amino acids. CDR3 DNA (partial): TGTGCCAGCAGTGACCGGGACTGGGGGTTGCGAAACACCTTGTAC. It yields the protein CASSDRDWGLRNTLY. The whole CDR3 protein is CASSDRDWGLRNTLYF.

For this clone: Mouse names are used for the genes. The read falls 1 residue short of the CDR3 end, and the missing part is taken from the germline J gene. The chain joins TRBV26 to TRBJ1-2; 8 bases map to TRBD1. The CDR3 loop spans 14 amino acids. The germline CDR1 and CDR2 sequences are KGHPV and FQNQEV (reference sequence). The V and J ends lost 4 bases and 0 bases, in that order; junction bases with no gene match: 1. The CDR3 protein is CASSPDRANSDYTF. The CDR3 DNA, read in part, is TGTGCCAGCAGTCCGGACAGGGCAAACTCCGACTACACC.

This clone has just a few counts. Mouse names are used for the genes. The read ends 1 residue shy of where the CDR3 ends; the end is completed using the germline J gene. This chain joins TRBV1 and TRBJ2-7, with unresolved D. The CDR3 is made up of 11 amino acids. Trimming pared 3 bases from V and 3 bases from J, leaving 3 bases between. Germline loops: CDR1 NSQYPW, CDR2 LRSPGD (reference sequence). CDR3 sequence reads: CTCSANYEQYF. The covered CDR3 bases are TGCACCTGCAGTGCCAACTATGAACAGTAC.

About this clone itself: Mouse names are used for the genes. The read terminates 1 residue before the CDR3 end, so the remaining end is supplied by the germline J gene. The V and J genes are TRBV15 and TRBJ2-4, with D unclear. The V gene's germline CDR1 is SGHND and CDR2 FRSKSL. V lost 1 base and J lost 3, with 5 bases in between. This CDR3 has 13 amino acids. The DNA read from the CDR3 is TGTGCCAGCAGTTTAGTCGGGCAAAACACCTTGTAC. Residues: CASSLVGQNTLY. The full CDR3 protein reads CASSLVGQNTLYF.

On this clone itself: Genes and germline are mouse. The CDR3 goes on 1 residue after the read ends, and that part is filled in from the germline J gene. This chain connects TRBV13-3 to TRBJ2-1, with 8 bases that match TRBD1. CDR3 length: 14 residues. The V gene's germline CDR1 is NNHDY and CDR2 SYVADS. Losses at the gene ends were 2 bases for V and 7 bases for J; bases not matched to a gene: 5. CDR3 bases read: TGTGCCAGCAGTGAGCAGGGGGCGCTGGCTGAGCAGTTC. Translating it yields CASSEQGALAEQF. The whole CDR3 sequence is CASSEQGALAEQFF.

For this clone: Mouse names are used for the genes. The read terminates 1 residue ahead of where the CDR3 ends, so the germline J gene completes it. The chain combines TRBV19 with TRBJ2-7, with D tentatively TRBD1 (6 bases). This CDR3 contains 12 residues. Germline CDR1 reads FNHDT; CDR2 reads SITEND (reference sequence). V was pared by 2 bases and J by 6 bases, with 9 bases between. The CDR3 loop is CASSMGDIEQYF. CDR3 DNA (partial): TGTGCCAGCAGTATGGGGGACATTGAACAGTAC.

Note on this clone: The gene names here belong to mouse. Read sequence stops 1 residue before the CDR3 end, and the germline J gene provides the missing end. The chain uses TRBV4 and TRBJ2-2; the match to TRBD1 covers 10 bases. CDR1 is LGHDT and CDR2 is YNNKQL in the germline V gene (reference sequence). The CDR3 covers 15 residues. Trimming took 4 bases from V and 1 from J; bases not matched to a gene: 0. Partial CDR3 DNA: TGTGCCAGCAGCTGGGACAGGGGAAACACCGGGCAGCTCTAC. Translating gives CASSWDRGNTGQLY. The entire CDR3 is CASSWDRGNTGQLYF.

Comment on this clone: Gene names follow the mouse nomenclature. Read data end 1 residue before the CDR3 end; the end is taken from the germline J gene. The genes are TRBV29 and TRBJ1-1; D is unresolved. Trimming took 6 bases from V and 5 from J, leaving 16 bases between them. The germline V gene has CDR1 MSHET and CDR2 SYDVDS. The CDR3 contains 14 residues. The sequenced CDR3 bases are TGTGCTAGCAGATCATATACCCTCAAGACAGAAGTCTTC. It specifies CASRSYTLKTEVF. The whole CDR3 protein reads CASRSYTLKTEVFF.

This clone was detected only once. Genes here carry mouse names. The read stops 1 residue short of the end of the CDR3; the missing end is completed from the germline J gene. The chain couples TRBV1 to TRBJ1-6; 8 nucleotides agree with TRBD1. TRBJ1-6 is given ORF status, its function remaining uncertain. Germline loops: CDR1 NSQYPW, CDR2 LRSPGD (reference sequence). The CDR3 totals 15 residues. After removal of 3 bases from V and 3 bases from J, the junction contained 1 base not matched to a gene. The chain's CDR3 is CTCSAGQGYNSPLYF. Partial CDR3 DNA: TGCACCTGCAGTGCCGGACAGGGCTATAATTCGCCCCTCTAC.

To note about this clone: Genes and germline come from the mouse. Sequencing ends 1 residue short of the CDR3 end; the germline J gene provides the rest. This sequence joins TRBV13-1 and TRBJ2-5; weak D call: TRBD1 (5 bases). This CDR3 has 13 residues. In germline, CDR1 is NSHNY, CDR2 SYGAGN. V was shortened by 3 bases and J by 6 bases, with 11 bases between the two germline ends. CDR3 sequence: CASSAQGTDTQYF. Incomplete CDR3 DNA: TGTGCCAGCAGTGCTCAGGGAACGGACACCCAGTAC.

As for this clone: The gene symbols are mouse symbols. The read falls 1 residue short of the CDR3 end, and the missing part is taken from the germline J gene. J is TRBJ2-7 and V is TRBV3; D call uncertain. This CDR3 spans 13 amino acids. The germline CDR1 and CDR2 sequences are SNHLY and FYNGKV (reference sequence). V lost 5 bases to trimming and J lost 0 bases, with 8 bases between them. CDR3 bases read: TGTGCCAGCAGCCGACAAAGCTCCTATGAACAGTAC. It encodes CASSRQSSYEQY. The full-length CDR3 reads as CASSRQSSYEQYF. The variable domain in full, completed from reference TRBV3 and TRBJ2-7, reads GPKVLQIPSHQIIDMGQMVTLNCDPVSNHLYFYWYKQILGQQMEFLVNFYNGKVMEKSKLFKDQFSVERPDGSYFTLKIQPTALEDSAVYFCASSRQSSYEQYFGPGTRLTVL.

With respect to this clone: Gene names and germline refer to mouse. The read gets to within 1 residue of the CDR3 end, and the germline J gene fills in the rest. The chain carries TRBV5 and TRBJ2-3; D unclear. V gave up 4 bases and J gave up 5 bases, with 13 bases separating them. The CDR3 is 14 amino acids. Looked up from germline, CDR1 is LGHNA and CDR2 is YNLKQL (reference sequence). CDR3 residues: CASSLSEGIETLYF. Partial CDR3 DNA: TGTGCCAGCAGCCTCTCAGAAGGGATAGAAACGCTGTAT.

With respect to this clone: Each gene name is a mouse one. The CDR3 is cut off 1 residue early in the read; its end comes from the germline J gene. The J gene is TRBJ1-1, the V gene TRBV3; D is ambiguous. CDR3 length: 11 amino acids. Germline assignment: CDR1 SNHLY and CDR2 FYNGKV (reference sequence). V shed 4 bases and J shed 3 bases, with 3 bases lying between them. CDR3 in amino acids: CASSSDTEVFF. Incomplete CDR3 DNA: TGTGCCAGCAGCTCTGACACAGAAGTCTTC. Filled out from reference TRBV3 and TRBJ1-1, the complete variable domain reads GPKVLQIPSHQIIDMGQMVTLNCDPVSNHLYFYWYKQILGQQMEFLVNFYNGKVMEKSKLFKDQFSVERPDGSYFTLKIQPTALEDSAVYFCASSSDTEVFFGKGTRLTVV.

In the case of this clone: The genes and germline here are from mouse. The read falls 1 residue short of the CDR3 end, and the missing part is taken from the germline J gene. This sequence joins TRBV26 and TRBJ2-5; the match to TRBD2 covers 11 bases. V was clipped by 2 bases and J by 6 bases; unmatched bases: 1. The CDR3 contains 14 residues. Germline loops: CDR1 KGHPV, CDR2 FQNQEV (reference sequence). The CDR3 bases that were read are TGTGCCAGCAGTCTGACTGGGGGGGCGGACACCCAGTAC. Protein sequence: CASSLTGGADTQY. From start to end, the CDR3 is CASSLTGGADTQYF.

Comment on this clone: Gene labels here are mouse ones. The CDR3 extends 1 residue past the end of the read, so its final part is completed from the germline J gene. The chain is built from TRBV19 and TRBJ2-7, with 8 positions matching TRBD1. This CDR3 has 15 residues. The V gene's germline CDR1 is FNHDT and CDR2 SITEND (reference sequence). V gave up 0 bases and J gave up 3 bases; unmatched junction bases: 5. Here the CDR3 reads CASSIGDRPFYEQYF. The CDR3 bases that were read are TGTGCCAGCAGTATAGGGGACAGGCCCTTCTATGAACAGTAC.

The sample holds one count of this clone. Genes and germline are mouse. The CDR3 end falls 1 residue outside the read, so it is completed with the germline J gene. The rearrangement uses TRBV16 and TRBJ2-3, with 7 bases fitting TRBD1. The germline CDR1 and CDR2 sequences are SGHSA and FRNQAP. The CDR3 is 15 residues long. The V and J ends lost 0 bases and 0 bases, in that order; junction bases with no gene match: 0. The part of the CDR3 DNA that was read is TGTGCAAGCAGCTTAGAGGGACAGAGTGCAGAAACGCTGTAT. Translating it yields CASSLEGQSAETLY. The whole CDR3 is CASSLEGQSAETLYF.

To note about this clone: The genes are named according to mouse. Here the CDR3 reads CASSLRGGDTEVFF. The covered CDR3 bases are TGTGCCAGCAGCTTAAGGGGGGGGGACACAGAAGTCTTC. V and J are TRBV3 and TRBJ1-1; D possibly corresponds to TRBD1 (6 bases). The CDR3 is cut off 1 residue early in the read; its end comes from the germline J gene. CDR1 SNHLY and CDR2 FYNGKV come from the germline V gene (reference sequence). The CDR3 has 14 amino acids. V was clipped by 2 bases and J by 3 bases, with 10 bases between them.

Regarding this clone: Genes here carry mouse names. The CDR3 spells CASSNRVDTQYF. The covered CDR3 bases are TGTGCTAGCAGCAACAGGGTAGACACCCAGTAC. The chain is built from TRBV29 and TRBJ2-5; possibly TRBD1 for D (6 bases). The CDR3 goes on 1 residue after the read ends, and that part is filled in from the germline J gene. Germline assignment: CDR1 MSHET and CDR2 SYDVDS. This CDR3 comprises 12 residues. V dropped 6 bases and J dropped 5 bases, with 9 bases sitting between them.

On this clone itself: The germline and genes are mouse ones. The read stops 1 residue short of the end of the CDR3; the missing end is completed from the germline J gene. The chain links TRBV13-3 to TRBJ1-2; 8 positions agree with TRBD1. CDR1 and CDR2 (germline): NNHDY, SYVADS. This CDR3 has 15 residues. V lost 5 bases and J lost 0; bases outside the gene matches: 6. CDR3: CASSPLQGANSDYTF. The covered CDR3 bases are TGTGCCAGCAGCCCCTTACAGGGGGCAAACTCCGACTACACC.

To note about this clone: Here the gene names and germline are mouse. The read gets to within 1 residue of the CDR3 end, and the germline J gene fills in the rest. This chain links TRBV19 with TRBJ2-4; 8 nucleotides agree with TRBD2. J was trimmed by 3 bases and V by 5 bases; bases with no gene match: 5. This CDR3 region has 14 residues. CDR1 is FNHDT and CDR2 is SITEND in the germline V gene (reference sequence). CDR3 sequence: CASRPGGAQNTLYF. The CDR3 bases that were read are TGTGCCAGCAGACCCGGGGGGGCCCAAAACACCTTGTAC.

Comments on this clone: Gene names denote mouse genes. The CDR3 extends 1 residue past the end of the read, so its final part is completed from the germline J gene. The chain carries TRBV20 and TRBJ2-3; D perhaps matches TRBD1 (6 bases). Per germline, CDR1 GFQATS and CDR2 STVNSAI. V was clipped by 0 bases and J by 0 bases, with 10 bases between them. This CDR3 has 15 residues. This CDR3 reads CGARDQGSSAETLYF. Incomplete CDR3 DNA: TGTGGTGCTAGGGATCAGGGGTCTAGTGCAGAAACGCTGTAT.

This clone has only one observation. Gene names are the mouse ones. The DNA ends 1 residue before the CDR3 does, and the rest of the CDR3 is filled in from the germline J gene. The gene calls are TRBV13-1 and TRBJ2-4, with 10 bases lining up with TRBD2. Per germline, CDR1 NSHNY and CDR2 SYGAGN. V lost 2 bases to trimming and J lost 9 bases; unmatched junction nucleotides: 0. The CDR3 is 12 amino acids. CDR3 residues: CASSELGGTLYF. CDR3 bases read: TGTGCCAGCAGTGAACTGGGGGGGACCTTGTAC.

This clone appeared once. Germline and genes here are mouse. The read is 1 residue too short to cover the CDR3 end, so that end is filled in from the germline J gene. Other DNA sequences in the same sample also yield this CDR3. The chain recombines TRBV31 with TRBJ2-5; D possibly matches TRBD1 or TRBD2 (6 bases each). This CDR3 region has 14 residues. The germline V gene encodes CDR1 GKSSPN and CDR2 SITVG. V lost 0 bases to trimming and J lost 0 bases, with 7 bases between them. The CDR3 spells CAWSLGANQDTQYF. The sequenced part of the CDR3 DNA is TGTGCCTGGAGTCTGGGGGCTAACCAAGACACCCAGTAC.

Concerning this clone itself: Gene names refer to mouse genes. From the germline J gene comes the end of the CDR3, since the read stops 1 residue before it. V and J are TRBV5 and TRBJ2-2, with 7 bases that match TRBD2. Per germline, CDR1 LGHNA and CDR2 YNLKQL (reference sequence). The CDR3 length is 15 residues. V was pared by 3 bases and J by 4 bases, with 5 bases of the junction left unmatched. The CDR3 protein is CASSQLGDTTGQLYF. CDR3 DNA, as far as it was read: TGTGCCAGCAGCCAGCTGGGGGATACCACCGGGCAGCTCTAC.

Comments on this clone: Any gene name here is a mouse gene name. The read falls 1 residue short of the CDR3 end, and the missing part is taken from the germline J gene. V and J are TRBV26 and TRBJ1-5; TRBD1 agrees at 7 bases. Looked up from germline, CDR1 is KGHPV and CDR2 is FQNQEV (reference sequence). The CDR3 totals 15 residues. V dropped 6 bases and J dropped 0; count of bases not matched to a gene: 5. The part of the CDR3 DNA that was read is TGTGCCAGCAGCCTGACAGGGTATAACAACCAGGCTCCGCTT. This sequence encodes CASSLTGYNNQAPL. Given in full, the CDR3 is CASSLTGYNNQAPLF.

A word on this clone: The genes are named according to mouse. The CDR3 end is not reached by the read, which stops 1 residue before it; the germline J gene fills it in. The V and J genes are TRBV17 and TRBJ2-5, with TRBD2 matching 9 bases. In germline, CDR1 is MNHDT, CDR2 YYDKIL. The trim removed 1 base at V and 3 bases at J, leaving 5 bases unmatched. The CDR3 is 16 residues long. Partial CDR3 DNA: TGTGCTAGCAGTAGAGGTCCCCTGGGGGGGCAAGACACCCAGTAC. It codes for CASSRGPLGGQDTQY. The full CDR3 protein reads CASSRGPLGGQDTQYF. Filled out from reference TRBV17 and TRBJ2-5, the complete variable domain reads DTTVKQNPRYKLARVGKPVNLICSQTMNHDTMYWYQKKPNQAPKLLLFYYDKILNREADTFEKFQSSRPNNSFCSLYIGSAGLEYSAMYLCASSRGPLGGQDTQYFGPGTRLLVL.

A note on this clone: The gene names given are mouse names. The read gets to within 1 residue of the CDR3 end, and the germline J gene fills in the rest. This chain joins TRBV12-1 and TRBJ2-7; 10 positions agree with TRBD2. Germline assignment: CDR1 SGHSN and CDR2 HYEKVE. V trimming: 3 bases; J trimming: 4 bases; junction bases outside the gene matches: 5. There are 14 residues in the CDR3. The covered CDR3 bases are TGTGCCAGCTCTGGCAACTGGGGGGGGTATGAACAGTAC. This codes for CASSGNWGGYEQY. The entire CDR3 protein is CASSGNWGGYEQYF.

This clone was counted once. These gene names are mouse names. From the germline J gene comes the end of the CDR3, since the read stops 1 residue before it. This sequence joins TRBV22 and TRBJ1-1; the table's D call, TRBD1, was not checked against the DNA. TRBV22 is marked as a pseudogene. CDR3 length: 14 amino acids. The CDR3 protein is CASSSGTGDTEVFF. The DNA read from the CDR3 is TGTGCCAGCAGTTCCGGGACAGGGGACACAGAAGTCTTC.

Comments on this clone: Germline and genes here are mouse. CDR3: CASSLTVNYAEQFF. CDR3 DNA, as far as it was read: TGTGCAAGCAGCTTAACAGTTAACTATGCTGAGCAGTTC. The chain links TRBV16 to TRBJ2-1; D unclear. The read ends 1 residue early relative to the CDR3; the germline J gene fills the gap. Trimming removed 2 bases from V and 0 bases from J, with 5 bases in between. This CDR3 contains 14 residues. The germline V gene encodes CDR1 SGHSA and CDR2 FRNQAP.